This T cell receptor beta chain came from a study of blood T cells in healthy people across ages. Whole-study findings and limits: Diversity of TCR beta correlated strongly with naive T cell percentage.

This clonotype has more than one count but fewer than ten. Its antigen remains unknown. The authors ran a second PCR of about 6 to 11 cycles using a sample-barcoded 5' primer and a J-beta primer mix. Each sample yielded at least 3 million CDR3-containing paired-end reads. TCRdb independently ran MiXCR on the 5' RACE reads; one entry per CDR3 protein. Here the sample spans hundreds of thousands of distinct CDR3 sequences, around 41% being singletons. This CDR3 is 13 amino acids long. Trimming removed 7 bases from V and 10 bases from J, with 20 bases in between. Sequenced sample: blood. The source is a man aged 80 or over in good health. V is TRBV12-3 or TRBV12-4 and J is TRBJ2-7; possible D gene TRBD1, 6 bases. CDR3 in DNA: TGTGCCAGCACCAGGACAGCACCAGATGACCAGTACTTC. Protein: CASTRTAPDDQYF.